What follows are 27 T cell receptor beta chains derived from one specimen sequenced in a study of T cells in Graves' hyperthyroidism and ophthalmopathy. TCR beta CDR3 regions were amplified from RNA transcripts. During a first-round RT-PCR of the TCR CDR3, the HTBI primer set was used. TCRdb processed the multiplex PCR reads anew with MiXCR; each CDR3 protein has one entry. The sample has about 700,000 distinct CDR3 sequences, around 15% seen once; the top ten hold about a tenth. What was sequenced was blood. The receptor source for this set is a woman younger than 30 with Graves' hyperthyroidism.

This clonotype was seen ten or more times. The chain recombines TRBV5-1 with TRBJ1-5; 9 bases are a match to TRBD1. CDR1 and CDR2 (germline): SGHRS, YFSETQ. Trimming cost V 6 bases and J 0 bases; bases outside gene matches: 10. The CDR3 spans 17 residues. The CDR3, as DNA: TGCGCCAGCACCTCCGGGGGACAGGGAGATAGCAATCAGCCCCAGCATTTT. Encoded protein: CASTSGGQGDSNQPQHF.

The chain employs TRBV10-3 and TRBJ2-1; 9 bases line up with TRBD2. With V trimmed by 2 bases and J by 6 bases, 8 bases remained unmatched. This CDR3 has 16 amino acids. Germline V gene data show CDR1 as ENHRY and CDR2 as SYGVKD. The CDR3 DNA reads as TGTGCCATCAGTGAGACTAGACTAGCGGACTTCAATGAGCAGTTCTTC. Encoded protein: CAISETRLADFNEQFF.

In its sample, this clonotype was seen many times. This sequence joins TRBV12-3 or TRBV12-4 and TRBJ2-7, with 7 positions matching TRBD1. CDR3 length: 14 residues. The ends lost 5 bases at V and 3 bases at J; junction bases unmatched: 7. The CDR3 reads CASSPGQVDYEQYF. In DNA, the CDR3 is TGTGCCAGCAGTCCCGGACAGGTGGACTACGAGCAGTACTTC.

This clonotype was counted many times. The rearrangement uses TRBV3-1 and TRBJ1-1; D ambiguous. There are 13 residues in the CDR3. Germline V gene lookup returns CDR1 LGHDT and CDR2 YNNKEL (reference sequence). V was cut by 1 base and J by 3 bases, with 6 bases left in between. CDR3 DNA sequence: TGTGCCAGCAGCCAAGGGGGTCACACTGAAGCTTTCTTT. Protein product: CASSQGGHTEAFF. Filled out from reference TRBV3-1 and TRBJ1-1, the complete variable domain reads DTAVSQTPKYLVTQMGNDKSIKCEQNLGHDTMYWYKQDSKKFLKIMFSYNNKELIINETVPNRFSPKSPDKAHLNLHINSLELGDSAVYFCASSQGGHTEAFFGQGTRLTVV.

This clonotype showed up just a few times. The chain combines TRBV6-1 with TRBJ2-5, with D possibly matching TRBD2 (5 bases). Germline CDR1 MNHNS, CDR2 SASEGT. Trimming stripped 6 bases from V and 5 bases from J, with 16 bases between. CDR3 length: 14 amino acids. The CDR3 region is CASSQGPGGETQYF. The CDR3 DNA reads TGTGCCAGCAGCCAAGGACCCGGCGGGGAGACCCAGTACTTC.

In this sample, this clonotype turned up many times. The rearrangement uses TRBV20-1 and TRBJ1-5; the D is unclear. CDR1 DFQATT and CDR2 SNEGSKA come from the germline V gene (reference sequence). This CDR3 has 13 residues. Trimming shortened V by 0 bases and J by 1 base, and 4 bases separated the two germline ends. DNA of the CDR3: TGCAGTGCTAGAGAGGGAAGCAATCAGCCCCAGCATTTT. This codes for CSAREGSNQPQHF.

This clonotype came up many times. The V call is TRBV12-3 or TRBV12-4, the J call TRBJ2-1; weak D call: TRBD2 (5 bases). Trimming took off 6 bases at V and 2 bases at J, with 20 bases between the two ends. The CDR3 sequence is 17 residues long. The CDR3 region is CASSRPEAGPAYNEQFF. CDR3 DNA: TGTGCCAGCAGCCGCCCGGAGGCGGGCCCAGCCTACAATGAGCAGTTCTTC.

This rearrangement joins TRBV12-3 or TRBV12-4 to TRBJ2-5, with D perhaps given as TRBD1 or TRBD2 (5 bases each). The CDR3 loop spans 14 amino acids. Trimming stripped 6 bases from V and 4 bases from J, with 15 bases between. CDR3 in DNA: TGTGCCAGCAGCCAAAAACAGAGGGGAGAGACCCAGTACTTC. This translates into CASSQKQRGETQYF.

This clonotype came up a few times. V usage is TRBV10-2 and J usage is TRBJ2-1; TRBD2 agrees at 12 bases. CDR1 is WSHSY and CDR2 is SAAADI in the germline V gene. This CDR3 spans 16 amino acids. Germline trimming cut 4 bases from V and 5 bases from J; bases unmatched to any gene: 6. The CDR3 region has the DNA TGCGCCAGCAGTGTTGGACTAGCGGGAATTAACAATGAGCAGTTCTTC. The encoded protein is CASSVGLAGINNEQFF.

This clonotype has at least ten counts. This chain joins TRBV11-3 and TRBJ1-1; the D is unclear. Trimming cost V 0 bases and J 4 bases, with 6 bases left between them. This CDR3 is built from 13 residues. The germline V gene encodes CDR1 SGHNT and CDR2 YENEEA. The CDR3 sequence: CASSLEALTEAFF. CDR3 DNA: TGTGCCAGCAGCTTAGAGGCCCTCACTGAAGCTTTCTTT.

This clonotype was detected many times. The chain's CDR3 is CASSLWGWTVSSYEQYF. CDR3 bases: TGTGCCAGCAGTTTATGGGGATGGACAGTTAGCTCCTACGAGCAGTACTTC. The chain combines TRBV28 with TRBJ2-7; tentative D call: TRBD1 (6 bases). The CDR3 loop spans 17 amino acids. Per germline, CDR1 MDHEN and CDR2 SYDVKM. The V and J ends lost 0 bases and 0 bases respectively, with 15 bases between them.

This clonotype was detected once. The genes are TRBV7-9 and TRBJ2-7; TRBD1 agrees at 10 bases. From germline, CDR1 is SEHNR and CDR2 FQNEAQ (reference sequence). The CDR3 contains 15 residues. J was trimmed by 6 bases and V by 5 bases; bases with no gene match: 10. CDR3 amino acids: CASSPVDRGLGEQYF. DNA of the CDR3: TGTGCCAGCAGCCCGGTCGACAGGGGGCTAGGCGAGCAGTACTTC.

This clonotype was detected many times. The CDR3 DNA follows: TGTGCCAGCAGCCAAGCCAGGGGAGGTACCGGGGAGCTGTTTTTT. This translates into CASSQARGGTGELFF. The chain links TRBV11-2 to TRBJ2-2; D may be TRBD1 or TRBD2 (6 bases each). Germline V lookup: CDR1 SGHAT, CDR2 FQNNGV. The V gene lost 5 bases and the J gene lost 5 bases, with 15 bases spanning the gap. The CDR3 has 15 residues.

J is TRBJ2-3 and V is TRBV28, with 13 bases that match TRBD2. The germline CDR1 and CDR2 sequences are MDHEN and SYDVKM. This CDR3 region has 18 residues. The J segment lost 6 bases and the V segment lost 5 bases, leaving 14 bases of the junction unmatched. The CDR3 reads CASSPGKLAGGPTDTQYF. The DNA for the CDR3 is TGTGCCAGCAGTCCCGGGAAACTAGCGGGAGGGCCAACGGATACGCAGTATTTT.

This CDR3 reads CASSGEDSGRSETQYF. CDR3 nucleotide sequence: TGTGCCAGCAGCGGTGAGGATAGCGGGAGGTCAGAGACCCAGTACTTC. The chain has TRBV7-9 and TRBJ2-5, with 10 bases fitting TRBD2. Germline V gene lookup returns CDR1 SEHNR and CDR2 FQNEAQ (reference sequence). Unmatched junction bases numbered 10, after V lost 5 bases and J lost 4 bases. The CDR3 is made up of 16 amino acids.

A few counts support this clonotype. The chain joins TRBV14 to TRBJ2-7; D might be TRBD2 (6 bases). The CDR3 contains 14 residues. Germline V gene lookup returns CDR1 SGHDN and CDR2 FVKESK. Trimming took 1 base from V and 1 from J, leaving 8 bases between them. The CDR3 bases are TGTGCCAGCAGCCAAGCCGGGAGTTCCTACGAGCAGTACTTC. This translates into CASSQAGSSYEQYF.

In regard to this clonotype: The junction departs from germline at one end; a sequencing error may be responsible. This sequence joins TRBV28 and TRBJ1-6; TRBD1 is a possible D gene (6 bases). The CDR3 length is 12 residues. CDR1 MDHEN and CDR2 SYDVKM come from the germline V gene. The DNA for the CDR3 is TGTGCCGGACAGACCTACAATTCACCCCTCCACTTT. Its translation: CAGQTYNSPLHF. The full variable domain, completed using reference TRBV28 and TRBJ1-6, is DVKVTQSSRYLVKRTGEKVFLECVQDMDHENMFWYRQDPGLGLRLIYFSYDVKMKEKGDIPEGYSVSREKKERFSLILESASTNQTSMYLCAGQTYNSPLHFGNGTRLTVT.

Many counts were recorded for this clonotype. The J gene is TRBJ2-7, the V gene TRBV11-2, with no clear D. This CDR3 contains 13 residues. Germline assignment: CDR1 SGHAT and CDR2 FQNNGV. V dropped 4 bases and J dropped 0 bases, with 7 bases sitting between them. The CDR3 DNA reads TGTGCCAGCAGCTCGACCAGCTCCTACGAGCAGTACTTC. This gives the protein CASSSTSSYEQYF. Full variable domain (outside the CDR3, taken from reference TRBV11-2 and TRBJ2-7): EAGVAQSPRYKIIEKRQSVAFWCNPISGHATLYWYQQILGQGPKLLIQFQNNGVVDDSQLPKDRFSAERLKGVDSTLKIQPAKLEDSAVYLCASSSTSSYEQYFGPGTRLTVT.

This clonotype has only one observation. The chain carries TRBV12-3 or TRBV12-4 and TRBJ1-3; no definite D call. CDR3 length equals 15 residues. Trimming took 3 bases from V and 0 from J, leaving 9 bases between them. CDR3: CASSLSGSSGNTIYF. The CDR3 nucleotides read TGTGCCAGCAGTTTGTCCGGAAGCTCTGGAAACACCATATATTTT.

This clonotype was counted at least ten times. The chain recombines TRBV27 with TRBJ2-2, with a weak D call TRBD1 (6 bases). Germline loops: CDR1 MNHEY, CDR2 SMNVEV (reference sequence). The CDR3 contains 14 residues. V shed 6 bases and J shed 7 bases, with 15 bases lying between them. This chain's CDR3 is CASRQDSPSGELFF. The DNA of the CDR3 is TGTGCCAGCAGGCAGGACAGTCCGAGCGGGGAGCTGTTTTTT.

A remark on this clonotype: A single base separates this from a much larger clone, so it may be a read error. The chain combines TRBV20-1 with TRBJ2-1; D ambiguous. The germline V and J ends were trimmed by 6 bases and 8 bases, with 20 bases remaining between them. Looked up from germline, CDR1 is DFQATT and CDR2 is SNEGSKA (reference sequence). This CDR3 spans 14 amino acids. This chain's CDR3 is CSAEGHSEGYEQFF. The CDR3 DNA sequence: TGCAGTGCGGAAGGTCACTCGGAAGGATATGAGCAGTTCTTC.

This clonotype was picked up a small number of times. V and J are TRBV5-6 and TRBJ2-7, with D possibly TRBD1 on 5 matching bases. Germline V CDR1 and CDR2: SGHDT, YYEEEE. This CDR3 comprises 11 residues. Trimming shortened V by 4 bases and J by 5 bases, and 7 bases separated the two germline ends. The CDR3 region has the DNA TGTGCCAGCAGCCGACAGCACGAGCAGTACTTC. Translation gives CASSRQHEQYF.

This clonotype showed up many times. CDR3 sequence: CASSVQEGNTIYF. In DNA, the CDR3 is TGTGCCAGCAGTGTACAGGAAGGAAACACCATATATTTT. The chain is built from TRBV12-3 or TRBV12-4 and TRBJ1-3; D perhaps matches TRBD1 (5 bases). Trimming left V 5 bases short and J 4 bases short, with 9 bases between. The CDR3 spans 13 residues.

This clonotype was seen only a few times. The chain carries TRBV11-2 and TRBJ1-3; possible D gene TRBD1, 5 bases. CDR1 and CDR2 from the germline V gene are SGHAT and FQNNGV. Trimming shortened V by 3 bases and J by 0 bases, and 15 bases separated the two germline ends. The length of the CDR3 is 17 residues. CDR3 protein: CASSLIQDFYSGNTIYF. The CDR3 coding sequence is TGTGCCAGCAGCTTGATACAGGACTTCTACTCTGGAAACACCATATATTTT. Complete variable domain (other parts from reference TRBV11-2 and TRBJ1-3): EAGVAQSPRYKIIEKRQSVAFWCNPISGHATLYWYQQILGQGPKLLIQFQNNGVVDDSQLPKDRFSAERLKGVDSTLKIQPAKLEDSAVYLCASSLIQDFYSGNTIYFGEGSWLTVV.

This clonotype has at least ten counts. The genes are TRBV30 and TRBJ2-2; D ambiguous. The CDR3 consists of 18 residues. Trimming took 2 bases from V and 8 from J, leaving 27 bases between them. Looked up from germline, CDR1 is GTSNPN and CDR2 is SVGIG (reference sequence). CDR3 in DNA: TGTGCCTGGAGTACCTCCCCTCGCAGCGTCGGGTTTGTTGGGGAGCTGTTTTTT. Amino acid sequence: CAWSTSPRSVGFVGELFF.

This clonotype was seen repeatedly, ten times or more. The V call is TRBV7-2, the J call TRBJ2-1, with a tentative D call TRBD2 (6 bases). The CDR3 is 16 residues long. V lost 6 bases and J 0 bases, leaving 15 bases between the germline ends. Germline lookup yields CDR1 SGHTA and CDR2 FQGNSA. The CDR3 bases are TGTGCCAGCAGACCCAGCGGGCAAAGCTCCTACAATGAGCAGTTCTTC. Protein product: CASRPSGQSSYNEQFF.

This clonotype was counted only a few times. J is TRBJ1-5 and V is TRBV6-4, with 7 bases identical to TRBD1. V trimming: 2 bases; J trimming: 0 bases; junction bases outside the gene matches: 7. The V gene's germline CDR1 is MRHNA and CDR2 SNTAGT. The CDR3 is 17 residues long. CDR3: CASSDRPTGVSNQPQHF. DNA of the CDR3: TGTGCCAGCAGTGACCGACCCACAGGGGTTAGCAATCAGCCCCAGCATTTT.